A single sample gave rise to the 21 T cell receptor beta chains below, sequenced in a study of OX40 agonist ivuxolimab in advanced cancers. Method: immunoSEQ multiplex PCR; TCRdb's copy keeps in-frame clones and lacks some. The repertoire holds under 55,000 clones, with around 89% as singletons. The source material was CD4+ or CD8+ T cells sorted from blood, sampled in a trial of the OX40 agonist ivuxolimab. The receptor set was obtained from an adult with an advanced solid tumor such as melanoma, head and neck, liver or kidney cancer.

As DNA, the CDR3 is TGCGCCAGCAGCGTTAGTAGCAGGAGAGAGAGCTCCTACGAGCAGTACTTC. It specifies CASSVSSRRESSYEQYF. V usage is TRBV5-1 and J usage is TRBJ2-7; no clear D gene. The CDR3 contains 17 residues. Germline V CDR1 and CDR2: SGHRS, YFSETQ. V was cut by 4 bases and J by 0 bases, with 20 bases left in between.

The chain has TRBV27 and TRBJ2-1; D perhaps matches TRBD2 (5 bases). The CDR3 sequence is 12 residues long. Germline CDR1 is MNHEY and CDR2 is SMNVEV (reference sequence). V dropped 5 bases and J dropped 5 bases, with 7 bases sitting between them. CDR3 in amino acids: CASSLGNNEQFF. CDR3 nucleotide sequence: TGTGCCAGCAGTCTCGGGAACAATGAGCAGTTCTTC.

This chain links TRBV29-1 with TRBJ1-2; D perhaps matches TRBD1 (5 bases). CDR3 length: 15 residues. In germline, CDR1 is SQVTM, CDR2 ANQGSEA. CDR3 in amino acids: CLAGPPRQHLGGYTF. The CDR3 bases are TGCCTTGCAGGGCCCCCCCGACAGCATCTCGGTGGCTACACCTTC.

The chain carries TRBV5-5 and TRBJ2-7; D might be TRBD2 (5 bases). The V and J ends lost 0 bases and 0 bases respectively, with 7 bases between them. Germline-derived CDR1 and CDR2 are SGHKS and YYEKEE (reference sequence). This CDR3 has 14 residues. CDR3 bases: TGTGCCAGCAGCTTGGTTGGGAGCTCCTACGAGCAGTACTTC. Amino acids: CASSLVGSSYEQYF.

This clone was picked up a small number of times. The rearrangement uses TRBV5-6 and TRBJ1-6; no clear D. The CDR3 length is 15 residues. Trimming took off 0 bases at V and 3 bases at J, with 7 bases between the two ends. Germline V CDR1 and CDR2: SGHDT, YYEEEE. In DNA, the CDR3 is TGTGCCAGCAGCTTGGACAGACACTATAATTCACCCCTCCACTTT. Translating it yields CASSLDRHYNSPLHF.

The chain has TRBV10-2 and TRBJ1-1; D may be TRBD1 (6 bases). The V end was cut by 0 bases, the J end by 8 bases, with 13 bases between. CDR1 and CDR2 (germline): WSHSY, SAAADI. This CDR3 has 14 amino acids. Here the CDR3 reads CASSESTGSREAFF. CDR3 in DNA: TGCGCCAGCAGTGAGTCGACAGGCAGCAGAGAAGCTTTCTTT.

The CDR3 bases are TGTGCCTGGAGTGCTAGCGGGAGGGGGGATGAGCAGTTCTTC. Protein product: CAWSASGRGDEQFF. This chain uses TRBV30 with TRBJ2-1; TRBD2 matches at 12 bases. V was clipped by 1 base and J by 8 bases; unmatched bases: 3. The CDR3 loop spans 14 amino acids. In germline, CDR1 is GTSNPN, CDR2 SVGIG (reference sequence).

This chain links TRBV30 with TRBJ2-3; TRBD1 aligns across 8 bases. This CDR3 spans 14 amino acids. Trimming cost V 4 bases and J 6 bases; bases outside gene matches: 9. Germline CDR1 and CDR2: GTSNPN and SVGIG (reference sequence). The CDR3 bases are TGTGCCTGGACCGAGACAGGGGATAGGGATACGCAGTATTTT. Its protein product is CAWTETGDRDTQYF. Full variable domain (remainder filled in from reference TRBV30 and TRBJ2-3): SQTIHQWPATLVQPVGSPLSLECTVEGTSNPNLYWYRQAAGRGLQLLFYSVGIGQISSEVPQNLSASRPQDRQFILSSKKLLLSDSGFYLCAWTETGDRDTQYFGPGTRLTVL.

The J gene is TRBJ2-1, the V gene TRBV2; 7 bases align to TRBD2. This CDR3 spans 12 amino acids. J was trimmed by 6 bases and V by 8 bases; bases with no gene match: 4. The germline gives CDR1 SNHLY, CDR2 FYNNEI. CDR3 sequence (DNA): TGTGCCAGCCCTAGCGGTCTCAATGAGCAGTTCTTC. It yields the protein CASPSGLNEQFF.

The V gene is TRBV6-1, the J gene TRBJ2-3; the D gene is possibly TRBD2 (6 bases). The CDR3 consists of 15 residues. Germline V CDR1 and CDR2: MNHNS, SASEGT. The V and J ends lost 6 bases and 5 bases respectively, with 18 bases between them. CDR3 sequence: CASRIALAAEDTQYF. The CDR3 DNA reads as TGTGCCAGCAGAATTGCCTTAGCGGCGGAAGATACGCAGTATTTT.

The rearrangement joins TRBV5-1 to TRBJ2-3; D may be TRBD1 (7 bases). V lost 4 bases to trimming and J lost 4 bases, with 13 bases between them. CDR3 length equals 14 residues. Germline assignment: CDR1 SGHRS and CDR2 YFSETQ. In DNA, the CDR3 is TGCGCCAGCAGCACCAGGGGGGACGCAGATACGCAGTATTTT. It yields the protein CASSTRGDADTQYF. Full variable domain (rest looked up from reference TRBV5-1 and TRBJ2-3): KAGVTQTPRYLIKTRGQQVTLSCSPISGHRSVSWYQQTPGQGLQFLFEYFSETQRNKGNFPGRFSGRQFSNSRSEMNVSTLELGDSALYLCASSTRGDADTQYFGPGTRLTVL.

The chain combines TRBV5-6 with TRBJ2-1; tentatively, D is TRBD2 (5 bases). This CDR3 spans 13 amino acids. Deletions cut 1 base from V and 8 bases from J, with 10 bases between. CDR1 and CDR2 (germline): SGHDT, YYEEEE. In DNA, the CDR3 is TGTGCCAGCAGCTTGTCTCTAGCCCATGAGCAGTTCTTC. Amino acid sequence: CASSLSLAHEQFF.

Remarks on this clone: Other DNA variants within this sample encode the same CDR3. The chain is built from TRBV6-1 and TRBJ1-1; 8 bases fit TRBD1. The CDR3 has 15 amino acids. CDR1 MNHNS and CDR2 SASEGT come from the germline V gene. V lost 4 bases to trimming and J lost 4 bases; unmatched junction nucleotides: 8. CDR3 coding DNA: TGTGCCAGCAGTGGAGTAGGACAGGGTTTCACTGAAGCTTTCTTT. It yields the protein CASSGVGQGFTEAFF.

This chain joins TRBV7-9 and TRBJ2-5; 7 bases fit TRBD1. The CDR3 consists of 16 residues. Germline CDR1 and CDR2: SEHNR and FQNEAQ (reference sequence). After removal of 3 bases from V and 4 bases from J, the junction contained 11 bases not matched to a gene. CDR3 sequence reads: CASSFNHRGRRETQYF. CDR3 bases: TGTGCCAGCAGCTTTAATCACAGGGGACGGAGAGAGACCCAGTACTTC.

This chain uses TRBV28 with TRBJ2-1; 11 positions match TRBD2. Germline V gene lookup returns CDR1 MDHEN and CDR2 SYDVKM. With 5 bases clipped from V and 4 bases from J, the junction kept 7 bases outside the gene matches. The CDR3 has 16 amino acids. As DNA, the CDR3 is TGTGCCAGCAGTCCCCTTAGCGGGGGGGTATACAATGAGCAGTTCTTC. It specifies CASSPLSGGVYNEQFF.

The chain employs TRBV7-9 and TRBJ2-7; 13 bases line up with TRBD2. Trimming cost V 5 bases and J 3 bases; bases outside gene matches: 4. Germline values: CDR1 SEHNR, CDR2 FQNEAQ (reference sequence). The CDR3 length is 15 residues. The CDR3 DNA is TGTGCCAGCAGCGACTGGACTAGCGGGAGCTACGAGCAGTACTTC. Encoded protein: CASSDWTSGSYEQYF.

This chain joins TRBV9 and TRBJ2-1; TRBD2 might be the D (6 bases). V lost 3 bases, J lost 6 bases, and 13 bases lay in between. The germline gives CDR1 SGDLS, CDR2 YYNGEE. The CDR3 contains 14 residues. CDR3 region: CASSGGDGLNEQFF. The CDR3 nucleotides are TGTGCCAGCAGCGGGGGGGATGGTCTCAATGAGCAGTTCTTC.

V and J are TRBV4-1 and TRBJ1-3; a weak D match, TRBD1 (5 bases). CDR1 MGHRA and CDR2 YSYEKL come from the germline V gene. The CDR3 spans 14 residues. V shed 4 bases and J shed 3 bases, with 10 bases lying between them. The CDR3 reads CASSPVGVGNTIYF. In DNA form, the CDR3 reads TGCGCCAGCAGCCCGGTGGGGGTTGGAAACACCATATATTTT.

The chain recombines TRBV2 with TRBJ1-4; TRBD1 aligns across 8 bases. V dropped 6 bases and J dropped 5; count of bases not matched to a gene: 5. This CDR3 is 14 amino acids long. Germline CDR1 is SNHLY and CDR2 is FYNNEI. The CDR3 sequence is CASSVDRGNEKLFF. The CDR3 coding sequence is TGTGCCAGCAGCGTAGACAGGGGCAATGAAAAACTGTTTTTT.

V and J are TRBV9 and TRBJ2-1, with 7 bases matching TRBD2. V gave up 4 bases and J gave up 7 bases; unmatched junction bases: 8. CDR3 length: 14 residues. Looked up from germline, CDR1 is SGDLS and CDR2 is YYNGEE. Written as DNA, the CDR3 is TGTGCCAGCAGCACGACCGGGGGGTGGAATGAGCAGTTCTTC. Translation: CASSTTGGWNEQFF.

The gene calls are TRBV14 and TRBJ2-7; D is unclear. Germline V CDR1 and CDR2: SGHDN, FVKESK. V was trimmed by 4 bases and J by 5 bases, leaving 12 bases between them. The CDR3 loop spans 13 amino acids. DNA of the CDR3: TGTGCCAGCAGCCGAAGAGGCTGGAACGAGCAGTACTTC. It codes for CASSRRGWNEQYF.